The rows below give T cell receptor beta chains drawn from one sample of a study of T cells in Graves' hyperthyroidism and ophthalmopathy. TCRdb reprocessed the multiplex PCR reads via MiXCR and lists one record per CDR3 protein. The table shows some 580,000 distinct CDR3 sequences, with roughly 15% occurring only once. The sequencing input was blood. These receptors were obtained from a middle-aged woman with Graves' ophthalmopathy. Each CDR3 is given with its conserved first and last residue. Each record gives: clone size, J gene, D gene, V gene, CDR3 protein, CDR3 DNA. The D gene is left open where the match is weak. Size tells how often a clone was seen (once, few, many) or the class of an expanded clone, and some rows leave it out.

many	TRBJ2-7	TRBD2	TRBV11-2	CASSLDLAGNYEQYF	TGTGCCAGCAGCTTAGACCTAGCGGGAAACTACGAGCAGTACTTC
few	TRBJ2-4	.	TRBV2	CASSSWTLAKNIQYF	TGTGCCAGCAGTTCATGGACGCTAGCCAAAAACATTCAGTACTTC
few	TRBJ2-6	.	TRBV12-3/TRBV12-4	CASTLEHSGAGGANVLTF	TGTGCCAGCACCCTAGAGCACTCAGGAGCAGGTGGGGCCAACGTCCTGACTTTC
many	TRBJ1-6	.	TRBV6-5	CASSYGQRVNSPLHF	TGTGCCAGCAGTTACGGGCAGCGCGTTAATTCACCCCTCCACTTT
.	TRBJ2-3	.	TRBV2	CASRGEMDTDTQYF	TGTGCCAGCAGGGGGGAAATGGACACAGATACGCAGTATTTT
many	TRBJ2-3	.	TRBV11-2	CASSLGSGPTTDTQYF	TGTGCCAGCAGCTTAGGGTCGGGACCGACCACAGATACGCAGTATTTT
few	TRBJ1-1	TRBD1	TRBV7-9	CASSSGQGLSTEAFF	TGTGCCAGCAGCTCCGGACAGGGGTTGAGCACTGAAGCTTTCTTT
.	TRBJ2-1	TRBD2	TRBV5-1	CASSFGRGANNEQFF	TGCGCCAGCAGCTTTGGGCGGGGGGCAAACAATGAGCAGTTCTTC
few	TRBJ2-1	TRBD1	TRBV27	CASSSGQSNEQFF	TGTGCCAGCAGCTCGGGACAGTCGAATGAGCAGTTCTTC
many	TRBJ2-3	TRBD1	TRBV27	CASSLLQGADTQYF	TGTGCCAGCAGTTTACTGCAGGGGGCAGATACGCAGTATTTT
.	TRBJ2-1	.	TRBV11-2	CASSPATTGNNEQFF	TGTGCCAGCAGCCCAGCAACCACAGGGAACAATGAGCAGTTCTTC